A single sample gave rise to the 29 T cell receptor beta chains below, sequenced in a study of CD8+CD57+ T cells in acquired aplastic anemia. Investigators profiled TCR beta VDJ and CDR3 from genomic DNA template. TCRdb re-called the reads through MiXCR, storing one row per CDR3 protein. Of more than 200,000 distinct CDR3 sequences in the sample, over 40% were seen once. All patients picked for sequencing had shown, by flow cytometry, an expansion of CD8+CD57+ cells. The sequenced material came from sorted CD4+, CD8+, or CD8+CD57+ T cells (not recorded which) from PBMCs. These receptors all come from a human donor with aplastic anemia.

This clonotype showed up just a few times. This chain connects TRBV10-3 to TRBJ1-4, with unresolved D. The CDR3 spans 13 residues. CDR1 and CDR2 from the germline V gene are ENHRY and SYGVKD. This chain's CDR3 is CTTSYGSNEKLFF. CDR3 nucleotide sequence: TGTACCACCAGTTACGGGAGTAATGAAAAACTGTTTTTT.

About this clonotype itself: The conserved closing phenylalanine or tryptophan is absent in this CDR3, likely reflecting a read error. The DNA is omitted, as the CDR3 cannot be located on it reliably, and the CDR3 follows TCRdb's listing. The chain couples TRBV7-8 to TRBJ1-6. The CDR3 adds up to 8 amino acids, both ends counted. Germline CDR1 and CDR2: SGHVS and FQNEAQ. The CDR3 is CASSLMER.

Concerning this clonotype: No conserved phenylalanine or tryptophan ends this CDR3, so it is likely a read error. The chain couples TRBV25-1 to TRBJ2-3; 8 nucleotides match TRBD2. J was trimmed by 3 bases and V by 8 bases; bases with no gene match: 4. There are 13 residues in the CDR3. The germline CDR1 and CDR2 sequences are MGHDK and SYGVNS. The CDR3 nucleotides are TGTGCCAGCGGGCGGGAGGAAACAGATACGCAGTATTCT. It translates to CASGREETDTQYS.

This chain links TRBV19 with TRBJ2-1; 8 bases are a match to TRBD2. CDR3 length equals 15 residues. From germline, CDR1 is LNHDA and CDR2 SQIVND (reference sequence). Trimming removed 4 bases from V and 0 bases from J; junction bases left unmatched: 2. Written as DNA, the CDR3 is TGTGCCAGTAGTACCGGGACTAGCTCCTACAATGAGCAGTTCTTC. Translating it yields CASSTGTSSYNEQFF. The whole variable domain, filled in from reference TRBV19 and TRBJ2-1, reads DGGITQSPKYLFRKEGQNVTLSCEQNLNHDAMYWYRQDPGQGLRLIYYSQIVNDFQKGDIAEGYSVSREKKESFPLTVTSAQKNPTAFYLCASSTGTSSYNEQFFGPGTRLTVL.

In its sample, this clonotype was seen many times. The gene calls are TRBV19 and TRBJ2-2; TRBD1 agrees at 8 bases. The V gene end was trimmed by 11 bases and the J gene end by 1 base; junction bases not matched to a gene: 15. The CDR3 runs 17 residues. Germline CDR1 is LNHDA and CDR2 is SQIVND (reference sequence). CDR3 coding DNA: TGTGCCTCTAACAAACAGGGGGGCCGGGGGAACACCGGGGAGCTGTTTTTT. Translation gives CASNKQGGRGNTGELFF. Full variable domain (outside the CDR3, taken from reference TRBV19 and TRBJ2-2): DGGITQSPKYLFRKEGQNVTLSCEQNLNHDAMYWYRQDPGQGLRLIYYSQIVNDFQKGDIAEGYSVSREKKESFPLTVTSAQKNPTAFYLCASNKQGGRGNTGELFFGEGSRLTVL.

The chain links TRBV7-9 to TRBJ1-2; D may be TRBD1 (6 bases). V gave up 4 bases and J gave up 4 bases, with 19 bases separating them. The CDR3 is made up of 16 amino acids. Germline V lookup: CDR1 SEHNR, CDR2 FQNEAQ (reference sequence). CDR3 coding DNA: TGTGCCAGCAGCTCAGACGAGGCAGGGGCTGGCTATGGCTACACCTTC. This sequence encodes CASSSDEAGAGYGYTF.

This clonotype came up a few times. V is TRBV28 and J is TRBJ1-3; D remains unclear. The ends were cut back, 1 base at V and 4 bases at J, with 14 bases in the middle. The CDR3 is 16 amino acids. Germline CDR1 MDHEN, CDR2 SYDVKM. In nucleotides, the CDR3 is TGTGCCAGCAGTTTATCGGACGGAGGCTCGGGAAACACCATATATTTT. This encodes CASSLSDGGSGNTIYF.

Here the CDR3 reads CASSLMEGTEAFF. CDR3 DNA sequence: TGTGCCAGCAGCTTAATGGAGGGGACTGAAGCTTTCTTT. The chain combines TRBV7-7 with TRBJ1-1; TRBD1 is a possible D gene (5 bases). Germline CDR1 SSHAT, CDR2 FNYEAQ (reference sequence). Between the trimmed V and J ends, which lost 2 bases and 5 bases, there was a span of 9 bases. The CDR3 spans 13 residues.

This clonotype was detected ten times or more. J is TRBJ1-4 and V is TRBV5-1, with D unclear. The CDR3 extends over 14 amino acids. Trimming cost V 0 bases and J 7 bases, with 10 bases left between them. Per the germline V gene, CDR1 is SGHRS and CDR2 is YFSETQ. CDR3 bases: TGCGCCAGCAGCTTGGAGTCTAAGCTTGAAAAACTGTTTTTT. It specifies CASSLESKLEKLFF.

This clonotype was recorded once. V gene TRBV24-1 combines with J gene TRBJ1-1; D ambiguous. The length of the CDR3 is 13 residues. Looked up from germline, CDR1 is KGHDR and CDR2 is SFDVKD. V lost 5 bases, J lost 4 bases, and 10 bases lay in between. CDR3 protein: CATSVGYGTEAFF. CDR3 coding DNA: TGTGCCACCAGTGTAGGTTACGGCACTGAAGCTTTCTTT.

The sample holds one count of this clonotype. With a much larger clone just one base away, this may be a read error. The CDR3 DNA reads as TGCGCCAGCAGCTTTAGCGGGGGGAACGCCGGGGAGCTGTTTTTT. Its protein is CASSFSGGNAGELFF. This rearrangement joins TRBV5-1 to TRBJ2-2, with 10 bases aligning to TRBD2. CDR3 length: 15 amino acids. CDR1 SGHRS and CDR2 YFSETQ come from the germline V gene.

This clonotype was found many times. The chain couples TRBV2 to TRBJ1-2, with TRBD1 identical over 7 bases. The CDR3 consists of 11 residues. Germline trimming cut 9 bases from V and 8 bases from J; bases unmatched to any gene: 6. Germline CDR1 reads SNHLY; CDR2 reads FYNNEI. The CDR3 region is CASRQGSGYTF. CDR3 in DNA: TGTGCCAGTAGACAGGGATCGGGCTACACCTTC.

There are many counts of this clonotype. The rearrangement uses TRBV5-1 and TRBJ2-3, with TRBD1 matching over 10 bases. Germline V lookup: CDR1 SGHRS, CDR2 YFSETQ. This CDR3 comprises 19 residues. With 0 bases clipped from V and 4 bases from J, the junction kept 14 bases outside the gene matches. In DNA, the CDR3 is TGCGCCAGCAGCTTGGGACAGGGGGCGGACTTCTTGGGCGCAGATACGCAGTATTTT. Its translation is CASSLGQGADFLGADTQYF.

This clonotype has just a few counts. The rearrangement uses TRBV7-3 and TRBJ2-7; D not certain. Deletions cut 5 bases from V and 1 base from J, with 9 bases between. The CDR3 loop spans 13 amino acids. The germline V gene has CDR1 SGHTA and CDR2 FQGTGA. The CDR3 DNA sequence: TGTGCCAGCAGCCTTCTCCGATCCTACGAGCAGTACTTC. Protein: CASSLLRSYEQYF.

This clonotype was observed a handful of times. The CDR3 protein is CAGMMVAEAFF. CDR3 bases: TGTGCCGGGATGATGGTAGCTGAAGCTTTCTTT. V and J are TRBV30 and TRBJ1-1; no clear D. Germline assignment: CDR1 GTSNPN and CDR2 SVGIG (reference sequence). This CDR3 is 11 amino acids long. V gave up 8 bases and J gave up 6 bases, with 13 bases separating them.

This clonotype is classed as medium-sized. The rearrangement links TRBV29-1 to TRBJ2-5; the match to TRBD2 covers 7 bases. Germline V gene data show CDR1 as SQVTM and CDR2 as ANQGSEA. The CDR3 has 11 residues. Unmatched junction bases numbered 2, after V lost 5 bases and J lost 5 bases. CDR3 nucleotide sequence: TGCAGCGTTCGGGGGGACGAGACCCAGTACTTC. Translating it yields CSVRGDETQYF.

V gene TRBV10-1 combines with J gene TRBJ2-7; D is ambiguous. CDR1 and CDR2 (germline): WNHNN, SYGVQD (reference sequence). Between the trimmed V and J ends, which lost 4 bases and 5 bases, there was a span of 12 bases. The CDR3 runs to 13 residues. DNA of the CDR3: TGCGCCAGCAGTGTGGGTAGTTTAGACGAGCAGTACTTC. The encoded protein is CASSVGSLDEQYF.

The chain couples TRBV12-3 or TRBV12-4 to TRBJ1-2; no reliable D call. The CDR3 has 10 amino acids. The V gene lost 5 bases and the J gene lost 8 bases, with 6 bases spanning the gap. The CDR3 nucleotides read TGTGCCAGCAGTCGCTTAGGCTACACCTTC. Translated, it gives CASSRLGYTF.

The V gene is TRBV4-1, the J gene TRBJ1-6, with D possibly being TRBD1 (5 bases). This CDR3 has 19 amino acids. The germline V and J ends were trimmed by 4 bases and 0 bases, with 19 bases remaining between them. Germline V gives CDR1 MGHRA, CDR2 YSYEKL. The CDR3 DNA reads TGCGCCAGCAGCCCAGGGTTCCCGAGGAGGTGCTCCTATAATTCACCCCTCCACTTT. Translating gives CASSPGFPRRCSYNSPLHF.

The chain uses TRBV15 and TRBJ2-5; the D gene is possibly TRBD2 (7 bases). Trimming left V 0 bases short and J 5 bases short, with 16 bases between. The germline gives CDR1 LNHNV, CDR2 YYDKDF (reference sequence). The CDR3 sequence is 16 residues long. CDR3: CATSRDRGAGQETQYF. The DNA for the CDR3 is TGTGCCACCAGCAGAGATCGGGGGGCGGGGCAGGAGACCCAGTACTTC.

The DNA for the CDR3 is TGCGCCAGCAGCTTGGGCACGGGCCTATCTAACTATGGCTACACCTTC. It translates to CASSLGTGLSNYGYTF. This chain uses TRBV5-1 with TRBJ1-2; D unresolved. This CDR3 has 16 amino acids. The germline V gene has CDR1 SGHRS and CDR2 YFSETQ. The V end was cut by 0 bases, the J end by 0 bases, with 12 bases between.

This rearrangement joins TRBV6-4 to TRBJ2-7; a weak D match, TRBD1 (5 bases). The CDR3 runs to 14 residues. Germline-derived CDR1 and CDR2 are MRHNA and SNTAGT. Trimming cost V 6 bases and J 4 bases, with 16 bases left between them. The CDR3 DNA is TGTGCCAGCAGCCGACTCAGAAGGGGATACGAGCAGTACTTC. Translation gives CASSRLRRGYEQYF.

Turning to this clonotype: A much larger clone lies a single base off, so this may be a read error. The gene calls are TRBV6-1 and TRBJ2-3; 10 bases fit TRBD2. Germline CDR1 MNHNS, CDR2 SASEGT. The CDR3 totals 15 residues. Losses at the gene ends were 6 bases for V and 4 bases for J; bases not matched to a gene: 7. The CDR3 nucleotides are TGTGCCAGCAGGTGCTTAGCGGGGGGCTCAGATACGCAGTATTTT. Its translation: CASRCLAGGSDTQYF.

This clonotype was seen many times. V gene TRBV18 combines with J gene TRBJ1-6; D is unresolved. CDR3 length equals 12 residues. Per the germline V gene, CDR1 is KGHSH and CDR2 is LQKENI. Trimming removed 3 bases from V and 7 bases from J, with 4 bases in between. CDR3 nucleotides: TGTGCCAGCTCACCGACCAATTCACCCCTCCACTTT. Its protein is CASSPTNSPLHF.

This clonotype has ten or more counts. The chain has TRBV5-6 and TRBJ1-1; 9 bases match TRBD1. The CDR3 spans 15 residues. With 5 bases clipped from V and 1 base from J, the junction kept 6 bases outside the gene matches. Germline CDR1 is SGHDT and CDR2 is YYEEEE. The CDR3 reads CASRRTGEGNTEAFF. For the CDR3, the DNA is TGTGCCAGCAGAAGGACAGGGGAAGGGAACACTGAAGCTTTCTTT.

This clonotype has a count of ten or more. The chain couples TRBV6-6 to TRBJ1-3; no definite D call. Germline V gene sequence: CDR1 MNHNY, CDR2 SVGAGI (reference sequence). This CDR3 contains 15 residues. Between the trimmed V and J ends, which lost 2 bases and 4 bases, there was a span of 12 bases. The CDR3 region has the DNA TGTGCCAGCAGTTACGGACGGGCTGAAGGAAACACCATATATTTT. This gives the protein CASSYGRAEGNTIYF.

This clonotype was counted a few times. V and J are TRBV11-2 and TRBJ2-1, with a weak D call TRBD2 (5 bases). There are 18 residues in the CDR3. Germline assignment: CDR1 SGHAT and CDR2 FQNNGV. V lost 0 bases and J lost 4, with 19 bases in between. CDR3 nucleotide sequence: TGTGCCAGCAGCTTAGAGGCTAGCTCAGGTTGGAGGTACAATGAGCAGTTCTTC. Amino acids: CASSLEASSGWRYNEQFF.

This rearrangement joins TRBV12-3 or TRBV12-4 to TRBJ1-2; 7 bases align to TRBD1. CDR3 length: 13 residues. With V trimmed by 6 bases and J by 4 bases, 5 bases remained unmatched. CDR3 region: CASSRGGGYGYTF. CDR3 nucleotides: TGTGCCAGCAGCCGAGGGGGCGGCTATGGCTACACCTTC.

The chain is built from TRBV2 and TRBJ1-5; weak D call: TRBD1 (5 bases). V was clipped by 6 bases and J by 0 bases, with 18 bases between them. CDR3 length: 17 amino acids. Germline values: CDR1 SNHLY, CDR2 FYNNEI. The CDR3 protein is CASRELVQANSNQPQHF. DNA of the CDR3: TGTGCCAGCAGGGAGCTTGTACAGGCTAATAGCAATCAGCCCCAGCATTTT.